This T cell receptor beta chain was identified during a study of T-cell reconstitution after alpha-beta-depleted transplantation in children. CDR1 is SNHLY, CDR2 FYNNEI, per germline. This CDR3 is 14 amino acids long. Deletions cut 3 bases from V and 3 bases from J, with 9 bases between. This clonotype has a count of ten or more. The library targeted TCRbeta and was prepared with unique molecular identifiers. Each CDR3 protein is one row after TCRdb ran MiXCR on the PCR reads. The profile shows approximately 93,000 distinct CDR3 sequences, approximately 9.2% of them singletons. This clonotype originated in a human donor who donated a stem cell graft to a child with congenital amegakaryocytic thrombocytopenia. The chain has TRBV2 and TRBJ2-1; D is uncertain. The specimen was PBMCs from the stem cell graft donor, collected from the stem cell graft. CDR3 sequence: CASSDTRDYNEQFF. DNA of the CDR3: TGTGCCAGCAGTGACACGCGCGACTACAATGAGCAGTTCTTC.